This entry is about one T cell receptor (beta chain). What it binds is not known. The PCR made use of 60 Vbeta and 13 Jbeta primers. Profiling relied on immunoSEQ multiplex PCR, and the TCRdb table lists in-frame clones only, not all of them. Of about 93,000 clones listed, 70% to 85% were seen once; the top ten hold 3.5% to 4%. This specimen comes from a study of cytomegalovirus exposure and HLA in healthy donors. Study information: Researchers previously reported finding just under 120 million unique TCR beta sequences from some 180 million T cells.

Notes on the study in general: It was reportedly the case that the classifier diagnosed cytomegalovirus status with high specificity and sensitivity.

While unrecorded immune exposures were likely, the donors were nominally healthy when sampled. V dropped 5 bases and J dropped 3; count of bases not matched to a gene: 9. CDR1 MNHEY and CDR2 SMNVEV come from the germline V gene (reference sequence). The CDR3 has 15 residues. The chain combines TRBV27 with TRBJ1-2; 7 nucleotides match TRBD1. This sequence originates from a man in his fifties or sixties in good health and CMV-seronegative. Source material: PBMCs. In nucleotides, the CDR3 is TGTGCCAGCAGTCCCAACCCCGGGACAGACTATGGCTACACCTTC. As protein: CASSPNPGTDYGYTF.